These 7 T cell receptor beta chains were sequenced from one sample in a study of kidney transplant recipient with SARS-CoV-2 infection. MiXCR was run by TCRdb on the reads, yielding one entry per CDR3 protein. The sample records 200,000 to 250,000 distinct CDR3 sequences, under 30% being singletons. The sample was a blood sample, taken at baseline and on roughly day 110 from a kidney transplant recipient. The receptors were sampled from a male patient aged 30 to 40 who had COVID-19 and was a kidney transplant recipient. Certain T cells may be donor cells from the graft.

Comments on this clonotype: This probably arose from a read error, given a far larger clone one base away. The chain uses TRBV6-5 and TRBJ1-6; possibly TRBD1 for D (6 bases). Trimming removed 6 bases from V and 6 bases from J, with 15 bases in between. The length of the CDR3 is 15 residues. Germline values: CDR1 MNHEY, CDR2 SVGAGI. CDR3 in DNA: TGTGCCAGCAGAGAAGACGGACAGCTTAATTCACCCCTCCACTTT. It specifies CASREDGQLNSPLHF.

This clonotype has ten or more counts. The chain is built from TRBV20-1 and TRBJ2-5; D may be TRBD1 or TRBD2 (5 bases each). This CDR3 is 11 amino acids long. The V gene lost 8 bases and the J gene lost 5 bases, with 12 bases spanning the gap. The V gene's germline CDR1 is DFQATT and CDR2 SNEGSKA (reference sequence). CDR3 residues: CSPSGRETQYF. The CDR3 nucleotides read TGCAGTCCATCGGGGCGGGAGACCCAGTACTTC.

In this sample, this clonotype turned up many times. J is TRBJ2-7 and V is TRBV11-2; the D is unclear. The CDR3 totals 15 residues. Germline V gives CDR1 SGHAT, CDR2 FQNNGV. Trimming took 1 base from V and 0 from J, leaving 10 bases between them. The CDR3 spells CASSLAAFISYEQYF. The CDR3, as DNA: TGTGCCAGCAGCTTAGCCGCGTTTATCTCCTACGAGCAGTACTTC. Filled out from reference TRBV11-2 and TRBJ2-7, the complete variable domain reads EAGVAQSPRYKIIEKRQSVAFWCNPISGHATLYWYQQILGQGPKLLIQFQNNGVVDDSQLPKDRFSAERLKGVDSTLKIQPAKLEDSAVYLCASSLAAFISYEQYFGPGTRLTVT.

V usage is TRBV20-1 and J usage is TRBJ2-1; 12 bases line up with TRBD2. The CDR3 spans 16 residues. V gave up 6 bases and J gave up 6 bases; unmatched junction bases: 12. In germline, CDR1 is DFQATT, CDR2 SNEGSKA (reference sequence). The CDR3 here is CSASRRTSGMGNEQFF. CDR3 in DNA: TGCAGTGCATCTCGGAGGACTAGCGGGATGGGCAATGAGCAGTTCTTC.

With regard to this clonotype: This clone may be a read error of a much larger clone one base away. The chain joins TRBV30 to TRBJ1-6; TRBD1 matches 12 bases. The CDR3 has 15 residues. Germline V gene data show CDR1 as GTSNPN and CDR2 as SVGIG (reference sequence). CDR3 sequence (DNA): TGTGCCTGGAGTGTAAGAGGGACAGGGGGCTCACCCCCCCACTTT. Its protein is CAWSVRGTGGSPPHF.

This clonotype has a count of ten or more. The chain is built from TRBV7-3 and TRBJ1-6; 9 positions agree with TRBD1. Germline loops: CDR1 SGHTA, CDR2 FQGTGA. The CDR3 spans 13 residues. Losses at the gene ends were 8 bases for V and 4 bases for J; bases not matched to a gene: 0. The CDR3 loop is CASGQGYNSPLHF. The CDR3 DNA reads as TGTGCCAGCGGACAGGGGTATAATTCACCCCTCCACTTT.

This clonotype was picked up many times. CDR3 region: CAISDTYRGEAFF. The CDR3, as DNA: TGTGCCATCAGTGACACATATCGGGGTGAAGCTTTCTTT. The chain uses TRBV10-3 and TRBJ1-1; D remains unclear. The V and J ends lost 3 bases and 7 bases respectively, with 12 bases between them. CDR1 is ENHRY, CDR2 SYGVKD, per germline. The CDR3 runs to 13 residues.